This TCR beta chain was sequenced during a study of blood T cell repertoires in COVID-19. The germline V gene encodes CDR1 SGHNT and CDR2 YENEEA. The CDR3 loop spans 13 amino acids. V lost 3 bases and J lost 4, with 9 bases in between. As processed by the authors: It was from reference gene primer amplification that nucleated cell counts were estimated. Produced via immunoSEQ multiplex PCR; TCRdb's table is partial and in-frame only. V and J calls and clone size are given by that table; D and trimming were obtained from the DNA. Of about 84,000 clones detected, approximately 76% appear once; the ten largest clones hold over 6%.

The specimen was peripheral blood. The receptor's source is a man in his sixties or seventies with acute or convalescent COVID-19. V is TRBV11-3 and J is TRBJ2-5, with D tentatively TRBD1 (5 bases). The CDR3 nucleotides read TGTGCCAGCAGCTTCAGGGATGGAGAGACCCAGTACTTC. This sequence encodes CASSFRDGETQYF.